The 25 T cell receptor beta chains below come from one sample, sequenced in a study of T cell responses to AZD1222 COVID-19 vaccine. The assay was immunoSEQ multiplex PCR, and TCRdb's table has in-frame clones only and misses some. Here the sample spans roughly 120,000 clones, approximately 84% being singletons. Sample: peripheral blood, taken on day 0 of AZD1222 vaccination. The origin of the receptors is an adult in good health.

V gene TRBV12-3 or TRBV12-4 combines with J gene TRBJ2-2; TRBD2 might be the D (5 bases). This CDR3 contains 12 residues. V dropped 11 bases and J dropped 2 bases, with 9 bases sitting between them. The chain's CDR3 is CAGGGNTGELFF. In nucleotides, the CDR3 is TGTGCCGGAGGAGGAAACACCGGGGAGCTGTTTTTT.

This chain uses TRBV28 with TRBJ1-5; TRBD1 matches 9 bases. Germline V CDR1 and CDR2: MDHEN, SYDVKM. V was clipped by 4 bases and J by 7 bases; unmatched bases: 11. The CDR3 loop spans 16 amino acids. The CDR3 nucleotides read TGTGCCAGCAGTTCGCGGGACAGGGAGGTCGGACAGCCCCAGCATTTT. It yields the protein CASSSRDREVGQPQHF.

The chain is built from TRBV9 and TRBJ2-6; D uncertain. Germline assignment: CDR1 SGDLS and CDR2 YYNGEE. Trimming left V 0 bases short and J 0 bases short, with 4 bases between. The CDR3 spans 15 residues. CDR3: CASSVGSSGANVLTF. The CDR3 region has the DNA TGTGCCAGCAGCGTAGGTAGCTCTGGGGCCAACGTCCTGACTTTC. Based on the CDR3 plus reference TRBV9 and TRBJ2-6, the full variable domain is DSGVTQTPKHLITATGQRVTLRCSPRSGDLSVYWYQQSLDQGLQFLIQYYNGEERAKGNILERFSAQQFPDLHSELNLSSLELGDSALYFCASSVGSSGANVLTFGAGSRLTVL.

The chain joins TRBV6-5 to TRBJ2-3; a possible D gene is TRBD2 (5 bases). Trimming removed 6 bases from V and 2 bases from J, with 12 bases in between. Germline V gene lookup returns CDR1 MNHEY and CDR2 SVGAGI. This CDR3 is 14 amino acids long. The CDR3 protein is CASRRARDTDTQYF. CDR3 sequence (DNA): TGTGCCAGCAGACGCGCCCGGGACACAGATACGCAGTATTTT.

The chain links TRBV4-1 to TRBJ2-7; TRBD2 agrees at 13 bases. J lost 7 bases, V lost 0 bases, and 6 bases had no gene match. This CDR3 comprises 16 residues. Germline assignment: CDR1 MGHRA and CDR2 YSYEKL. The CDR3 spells CASSQDRTSGSGEQYF. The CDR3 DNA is TGCGCCAGCAGCCAAGATCGGACTAGCGGGAGTGGGGAGCAGTACTTC.

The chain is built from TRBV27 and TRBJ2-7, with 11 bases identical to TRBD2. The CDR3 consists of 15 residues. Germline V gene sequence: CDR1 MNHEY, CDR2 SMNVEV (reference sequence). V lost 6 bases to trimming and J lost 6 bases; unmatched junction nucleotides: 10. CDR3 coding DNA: TGTGCCAGCAGCCGGGGGGTGGGACTAGCGGCCGAGCAGTACTTC. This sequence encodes CASSRGVGLAAEQYF.

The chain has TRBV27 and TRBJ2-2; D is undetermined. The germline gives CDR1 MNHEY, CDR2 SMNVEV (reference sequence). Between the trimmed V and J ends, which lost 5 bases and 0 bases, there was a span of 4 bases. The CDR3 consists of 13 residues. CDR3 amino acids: CASSPTNTGELFF. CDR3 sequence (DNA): TGTGCCAGCAGTCCTACGAACACCGGGGAGCTGTTTTTT.

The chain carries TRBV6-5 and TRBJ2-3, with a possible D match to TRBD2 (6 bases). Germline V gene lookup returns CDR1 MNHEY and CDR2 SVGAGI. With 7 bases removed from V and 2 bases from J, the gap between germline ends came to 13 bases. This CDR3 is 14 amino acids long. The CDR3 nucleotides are TGTGCCAGCATCGGGGGACTGTACACAGATACGCAGTATTTT. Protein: CASIGGLYTDTQYF.

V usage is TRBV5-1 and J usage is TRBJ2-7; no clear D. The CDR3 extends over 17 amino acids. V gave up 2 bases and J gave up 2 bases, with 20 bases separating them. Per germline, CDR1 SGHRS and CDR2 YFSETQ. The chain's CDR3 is CASSFSALLAGPYEQYF. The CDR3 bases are TGCGCCAGCAGCTTCTCCGCCCTGTTGGCTGGGCCCTACGAGCAGTACTTC.

The CDR3 reads CASSATVEDTQYF. The CDR3 DNA reads as TGTGCCAGCAGCGCGACGGTAGAAGATACGCAGTATTTT. This chain links TRBV9 with TRBJ2-3; D remains unclear. Trimming removed 3 bases from V and 5 bases from J, with 10 bases in between. This CDR3 spans 13 amino acids. Germline V gene lookup returns CDR1 SGDLS and CDR2 YYNGEE.

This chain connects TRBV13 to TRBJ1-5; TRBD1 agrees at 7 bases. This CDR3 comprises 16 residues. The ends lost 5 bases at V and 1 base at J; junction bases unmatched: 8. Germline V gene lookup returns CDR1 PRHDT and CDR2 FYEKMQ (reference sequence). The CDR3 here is CASSRNRGGSNQPQHF. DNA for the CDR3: TGTGCCAGCAGCAGAAACAGGGGAGGGAGCAATCAGCCCCAGCATTTT.

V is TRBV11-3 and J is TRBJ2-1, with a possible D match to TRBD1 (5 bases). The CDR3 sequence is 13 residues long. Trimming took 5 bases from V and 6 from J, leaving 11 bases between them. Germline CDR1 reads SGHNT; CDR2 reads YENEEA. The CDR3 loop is CASSPTGSNEQFF. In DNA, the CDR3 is TGTGCCAGCAGCCCCACAGGAAGCAATGAGCAGTTCTTC.

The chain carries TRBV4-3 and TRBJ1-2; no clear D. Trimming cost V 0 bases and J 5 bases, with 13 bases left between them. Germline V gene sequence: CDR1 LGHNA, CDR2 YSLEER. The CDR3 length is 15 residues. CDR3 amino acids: CASSQDFGGPYGYTF. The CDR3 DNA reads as TGCGCCAGCAGCCAAGATTTTGGTGGCCCTTATGGCTACACCTTC.

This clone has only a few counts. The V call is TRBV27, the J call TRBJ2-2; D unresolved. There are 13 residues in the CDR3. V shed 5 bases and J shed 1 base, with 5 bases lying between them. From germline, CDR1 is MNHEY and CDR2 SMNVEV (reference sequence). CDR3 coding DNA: TGTGCCAGCAGTCCTTGGAACACCGGGGAGCTGTTTTTT. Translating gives CASSPWNTGELFF.

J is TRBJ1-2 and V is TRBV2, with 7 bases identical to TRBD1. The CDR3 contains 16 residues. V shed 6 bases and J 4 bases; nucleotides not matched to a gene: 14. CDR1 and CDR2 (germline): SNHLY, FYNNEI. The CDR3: CASRAGTDPSVYGYTF. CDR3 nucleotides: TGTGCCAGCAGAGCCGGGACAGATCCTTCGGTCTATGGCTACACCTTC.

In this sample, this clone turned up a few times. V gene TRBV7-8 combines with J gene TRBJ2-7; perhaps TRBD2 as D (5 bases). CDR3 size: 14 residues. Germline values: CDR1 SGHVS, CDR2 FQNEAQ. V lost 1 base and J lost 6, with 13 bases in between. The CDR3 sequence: CASSLGADPVEQYF. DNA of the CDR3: TGTGCCAGCAGCTTAGGAGCGGACCCGGTCGAGCAGTACTTC.

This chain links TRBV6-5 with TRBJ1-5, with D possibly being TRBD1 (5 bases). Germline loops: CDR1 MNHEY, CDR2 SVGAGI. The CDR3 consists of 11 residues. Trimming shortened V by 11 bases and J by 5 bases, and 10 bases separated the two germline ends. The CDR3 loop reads CAPGPDQPQHF. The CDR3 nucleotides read TGTGCCCCGGGACCAGATCAGCCCCAGCATTTT.

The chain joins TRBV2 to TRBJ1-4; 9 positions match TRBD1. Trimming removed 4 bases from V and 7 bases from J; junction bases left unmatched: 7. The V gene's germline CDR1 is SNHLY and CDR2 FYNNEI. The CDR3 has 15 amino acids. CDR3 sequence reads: CASSGYRGLSEKLFF. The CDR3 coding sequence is TGTGCCAGCAGTGGCTACAGGGGGCTGAGTGAAAAACTGTTTTTT.

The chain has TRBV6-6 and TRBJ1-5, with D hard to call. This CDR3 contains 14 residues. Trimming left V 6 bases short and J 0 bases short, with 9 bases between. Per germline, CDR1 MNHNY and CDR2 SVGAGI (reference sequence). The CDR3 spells CASRPGVSNQPQHF. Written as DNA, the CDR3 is TGTGCCAGCAGACCCGGGGTTAGCAATCAGCCCCAGCATTTT.

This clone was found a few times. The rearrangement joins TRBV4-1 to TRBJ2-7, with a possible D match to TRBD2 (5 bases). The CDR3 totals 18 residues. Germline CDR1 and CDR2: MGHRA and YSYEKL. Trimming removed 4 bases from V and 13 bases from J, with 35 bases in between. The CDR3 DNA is TGCGCCAGCAGCCCTGCTTATGGAGGACGTTCAAGTGGGGATCCCAGTTACTTC. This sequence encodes CASSPAYGGRSSGDPSYF.

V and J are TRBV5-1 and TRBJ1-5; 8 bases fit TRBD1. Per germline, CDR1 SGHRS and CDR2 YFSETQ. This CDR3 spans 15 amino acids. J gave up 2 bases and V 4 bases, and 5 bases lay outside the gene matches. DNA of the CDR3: TGCGCCAGCAGCCCGGAGGGACAGGGCAATCAGCCCCAGCATTTT. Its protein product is CASSPEGQGNQPQHF.

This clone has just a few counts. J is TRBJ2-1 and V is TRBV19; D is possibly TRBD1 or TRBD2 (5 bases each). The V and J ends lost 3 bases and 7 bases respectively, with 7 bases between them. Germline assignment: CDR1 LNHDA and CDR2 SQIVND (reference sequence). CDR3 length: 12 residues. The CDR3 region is CASSIWGNEQFF. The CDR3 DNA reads TGTGCCAGTAGTATTTGGGGGAATGAGCAGTTCTTC.

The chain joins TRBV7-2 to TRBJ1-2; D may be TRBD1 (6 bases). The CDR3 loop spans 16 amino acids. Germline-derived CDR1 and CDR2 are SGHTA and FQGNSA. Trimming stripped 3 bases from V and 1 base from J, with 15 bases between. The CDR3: CASSFASGQLNYGYTF. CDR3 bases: TGTGCCAGCAGCTTCGCCTCCGGACAGCTTAACTATGGCTACACCTTC.

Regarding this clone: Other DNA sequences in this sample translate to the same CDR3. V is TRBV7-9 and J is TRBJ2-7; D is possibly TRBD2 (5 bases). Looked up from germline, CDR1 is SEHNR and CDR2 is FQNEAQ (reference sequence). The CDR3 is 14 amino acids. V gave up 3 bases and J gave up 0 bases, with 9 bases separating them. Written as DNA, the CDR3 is TGTGCCAGCAGCTTTTCGGGGAGCTCCTACGAGCAGTACTTC. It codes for CASSFSGSSYEQYF.

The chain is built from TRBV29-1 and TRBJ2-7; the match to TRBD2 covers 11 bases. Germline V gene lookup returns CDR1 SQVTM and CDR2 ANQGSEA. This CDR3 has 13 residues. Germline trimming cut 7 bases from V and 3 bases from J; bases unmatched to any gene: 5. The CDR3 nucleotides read TGCAGCGCCCGACTAGCGGGGATCTACGAGCAGTACTTC. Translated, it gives CSARLAGIYEQYF.